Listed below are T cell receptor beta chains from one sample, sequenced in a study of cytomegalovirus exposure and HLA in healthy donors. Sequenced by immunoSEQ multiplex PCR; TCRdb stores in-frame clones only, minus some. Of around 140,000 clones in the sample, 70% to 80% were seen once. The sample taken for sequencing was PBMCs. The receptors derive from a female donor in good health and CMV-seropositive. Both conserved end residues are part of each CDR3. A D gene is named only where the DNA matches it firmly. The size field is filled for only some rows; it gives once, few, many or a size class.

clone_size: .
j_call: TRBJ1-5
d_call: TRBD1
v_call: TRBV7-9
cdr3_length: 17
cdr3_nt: TGTTCCAGCAGCTCCACAAAAACAGGGGCACGGAATCAGCCCCAGCATTTT
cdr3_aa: CSSSSTKTGARNQPQHF

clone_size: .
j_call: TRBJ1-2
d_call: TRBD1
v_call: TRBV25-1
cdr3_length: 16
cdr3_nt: TGTGCCAGCAGTGAATCTTCTTGGACAGGAACCTATGGCTACACCTTC
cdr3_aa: CASSESSWTGTYGYTF

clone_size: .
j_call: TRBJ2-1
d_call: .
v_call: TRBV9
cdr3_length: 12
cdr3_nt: TGTGCCAGCAGCGTAGATCGCGGGCAGCAGTTCTTC
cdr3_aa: CASSVDRGQQFF

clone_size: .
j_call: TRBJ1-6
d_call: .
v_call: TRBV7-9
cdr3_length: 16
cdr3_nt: TGTGCCAGCAGCCCTAGCTCCGGGGGAGATGGTTCACCCCTCCACTTT
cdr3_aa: CASSPSSGGDGSPLHF

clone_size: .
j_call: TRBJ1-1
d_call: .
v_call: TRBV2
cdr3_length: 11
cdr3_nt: TGTGCCAGCTCCATGAACACTGAAGCTTTCTTT
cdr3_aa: CASSMNTEAFF

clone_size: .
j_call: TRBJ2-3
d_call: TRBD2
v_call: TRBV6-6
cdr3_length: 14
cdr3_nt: TGTGCCAGCAGCCTTAGCGGGAGCTCAGATACGCAGTATTTT
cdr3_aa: CASSLSGSSDTQYF

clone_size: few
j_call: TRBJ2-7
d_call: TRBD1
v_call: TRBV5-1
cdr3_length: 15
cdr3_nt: TGCGCCAGCAGCTTAGGACAGGGGCCCTCCTACGAGCAGTACTTC
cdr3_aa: CASSLGQGPSYEQYF

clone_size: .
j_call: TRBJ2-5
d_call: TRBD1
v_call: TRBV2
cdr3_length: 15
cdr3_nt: TGTGCCAGCAGCGACGGACAGGGGAGGCAAGAGACCCAGTACTTC
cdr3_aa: CASSDGQGRQETQYF

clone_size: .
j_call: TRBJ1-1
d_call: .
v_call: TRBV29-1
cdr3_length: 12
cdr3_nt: TGCAGCGTTATTTACGGGAACACTGAAGCTTTCTTT
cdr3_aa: CSVIYGNTEAFF

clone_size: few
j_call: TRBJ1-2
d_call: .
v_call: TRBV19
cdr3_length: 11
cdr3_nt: TGTGCCAGTATGGGGGGAGATGGCTACACCTTC
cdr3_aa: CASMGGDGYTF

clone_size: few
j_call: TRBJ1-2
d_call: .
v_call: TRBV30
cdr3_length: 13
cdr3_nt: TGTGCCTGGAGTCGACAGGTCGGGGATGGCTACACCTTC
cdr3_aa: CAWSRQVGDGYTF

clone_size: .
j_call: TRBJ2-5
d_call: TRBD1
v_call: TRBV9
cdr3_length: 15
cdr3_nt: TGTGCCAGCAGCTGGGGACAGGGGGTGGTAGAGACCCAGTACTTC
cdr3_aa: CASSWGQGVVETQYF

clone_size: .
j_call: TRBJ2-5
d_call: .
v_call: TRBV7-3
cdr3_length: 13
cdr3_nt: TGTGCCAGCAGCTTAACCCGTCAGGAGACCCAGTACTTC
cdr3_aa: CASSLTRQETQYF

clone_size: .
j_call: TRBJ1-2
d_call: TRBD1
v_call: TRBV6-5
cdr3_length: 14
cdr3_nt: TGTGCCAGCAGTTACTCCAGGGGGCGTAGACGCTACACCTTC
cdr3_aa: CASSYSRGRRRYTF

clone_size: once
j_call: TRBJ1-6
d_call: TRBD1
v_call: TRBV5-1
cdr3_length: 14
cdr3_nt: TGCGCCAGCAGCCTCGGACAGGATAATTCACCCCTCCACTTT
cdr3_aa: CASSLGQDNSPLHF

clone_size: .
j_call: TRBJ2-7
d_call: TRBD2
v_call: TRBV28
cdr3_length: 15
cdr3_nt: TGTGCCAGCAGGACAAGCGGGGGAAACTCCTACGAGCAGTACTTC
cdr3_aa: CASRTSGGNSYEQYF

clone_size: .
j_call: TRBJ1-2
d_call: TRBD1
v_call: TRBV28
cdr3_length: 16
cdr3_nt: TGTGCCAGCAGTTTACCTTCGGGACAGGGAATGTACGGCTACACCTTC
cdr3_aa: CASSLPSGQGMYGYTF

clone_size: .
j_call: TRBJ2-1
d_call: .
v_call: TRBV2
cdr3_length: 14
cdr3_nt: TGTGCCAGCCAACAGTCGAGCTCCTACAATGAGCAGTTCTTC
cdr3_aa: CASQQSSSYNEQFF

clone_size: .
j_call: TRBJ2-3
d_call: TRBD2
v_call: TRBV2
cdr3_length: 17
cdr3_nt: TGTGCCAGCAGGCTACTAGCGGGGGGCCCTAGCACAGATACGCAGTATTTT
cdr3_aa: CASRLLAGGPSTDTQYF

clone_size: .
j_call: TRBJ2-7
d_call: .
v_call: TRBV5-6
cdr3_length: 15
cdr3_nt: TGTGCCAGCAGCTTGATAAGCGCGGGGCCCAACGAGCAGTACTTC
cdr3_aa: CASSLISAGPNEQYF

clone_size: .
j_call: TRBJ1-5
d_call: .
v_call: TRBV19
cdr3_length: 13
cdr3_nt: TGTGCCAGTAGTAAACATAGCAATCAGCCCCAGCATTTT
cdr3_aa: CASSKHSNQPQHF

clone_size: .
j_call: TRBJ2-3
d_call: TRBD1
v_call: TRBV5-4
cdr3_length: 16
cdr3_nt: TGTGCCAGCAGCTCCTCCGGGACAGGGGTTGCAGATACGCAGTATTTT
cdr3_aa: CASSSSGTGVADTQYF

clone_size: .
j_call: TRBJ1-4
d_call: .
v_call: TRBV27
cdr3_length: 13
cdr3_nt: TGTGCCAGCAGTCAGCGGTCTAATGAAAAACTGTTTTTT
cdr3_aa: CASSQRSNEKLFF

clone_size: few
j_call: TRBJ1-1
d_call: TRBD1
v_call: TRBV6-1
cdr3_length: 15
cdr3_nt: TGTGCCAGCAGTGGACGGACAGGGATGAACACTGAAGCTTTCTTT
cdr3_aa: CASSGRTGMNTEAFF

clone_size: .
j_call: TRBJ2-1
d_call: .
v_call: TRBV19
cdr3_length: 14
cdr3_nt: TGTGCCAGTAGTAACTTACAGGCCTACAATGAGCAGTTCTTC
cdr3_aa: CASSNLQAYNEQFF

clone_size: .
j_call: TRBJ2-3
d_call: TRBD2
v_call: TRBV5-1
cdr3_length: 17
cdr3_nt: TGCGCCAGCAGCTTGGCCCCAGCGGGGGGATCAACAGATACGCAGTATTTT
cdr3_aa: CASSLAPAGGSTDTQYF

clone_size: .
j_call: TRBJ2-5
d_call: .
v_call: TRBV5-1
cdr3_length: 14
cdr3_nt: TGCGCCAGCAGCATAAGAGGTGACCAAGAGACCCAGTACTTC
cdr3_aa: CASSIRGDQETQYF

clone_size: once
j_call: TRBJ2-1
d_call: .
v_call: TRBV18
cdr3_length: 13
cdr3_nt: TGTGCCAGCTCACCAGGCCAGGACAATGAGCAGTTCTTC
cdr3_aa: CASSPGQDNEQFF

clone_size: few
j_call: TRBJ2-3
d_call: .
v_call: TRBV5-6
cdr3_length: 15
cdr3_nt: TGTGCCAGCAGCTGGAGGGACGGTAGCACAGATACGCAGTATTTT
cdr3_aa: CASSWRDGSTDTQYF

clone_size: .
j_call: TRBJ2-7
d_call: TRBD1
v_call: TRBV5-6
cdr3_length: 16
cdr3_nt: TGTGCCAGCAGCCCAGAAGCCGGGACAGGGGCGTACGAGCAGTACTTC
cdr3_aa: CASSPEAGTGAYEQYF

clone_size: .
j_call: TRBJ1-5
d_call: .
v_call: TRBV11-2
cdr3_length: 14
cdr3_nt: TGTGCCAGCAGCACCACCACAGGGAACCAGCCCCAGCATTTT
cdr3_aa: CASSTTTGNQPQHF

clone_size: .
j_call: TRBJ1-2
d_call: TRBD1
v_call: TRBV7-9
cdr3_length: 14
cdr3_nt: TGTGCCAGCAGCTTAGCTGGGACAGGGGCGGGCTACACCTTC
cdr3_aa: CASSLAGTGAGYTF

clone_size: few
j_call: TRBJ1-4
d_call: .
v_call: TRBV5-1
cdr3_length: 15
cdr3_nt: TGCGCCAGCAGCTTGGCCGAAGGGGGTCGGGAAAAACTGTTTTTT
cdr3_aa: CASSLAEGGREKLFF

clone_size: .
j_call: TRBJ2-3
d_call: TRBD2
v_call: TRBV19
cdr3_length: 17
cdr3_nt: TGTGCCAGTAGTATACTAAATCTAGCGGGGGCGACAGATACGCAGTATTTT
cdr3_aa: CASSILNLAGATDTQYF

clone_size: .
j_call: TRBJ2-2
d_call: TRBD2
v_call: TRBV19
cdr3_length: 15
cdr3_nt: TGTGCCAGTAGACGACTAGCGGGAGAGTTGGGGGAGCTGTTTTTT
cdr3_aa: CASRRLAGELGELFF

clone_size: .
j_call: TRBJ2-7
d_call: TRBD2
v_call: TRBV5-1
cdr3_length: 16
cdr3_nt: TGCGCCAGCAGCTCGCTAGCGGGGTCGAGCTCCTACGAGCAGTACTTC
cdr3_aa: CASSSLAGSSSYEQYF

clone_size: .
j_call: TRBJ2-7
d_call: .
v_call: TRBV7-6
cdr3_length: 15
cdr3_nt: TGTGCCAGCAGCTTGGGTTCGGGGCGGGGATACGAGCAGTACTTC
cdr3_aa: CASSLGSGRGYEQYF

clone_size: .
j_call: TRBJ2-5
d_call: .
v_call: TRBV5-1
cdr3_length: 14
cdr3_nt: TGCGCCAGCAGCTTGGTGGCTAGACGAGAGACCCAGTACTTC
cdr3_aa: CASSLVARRETQYF

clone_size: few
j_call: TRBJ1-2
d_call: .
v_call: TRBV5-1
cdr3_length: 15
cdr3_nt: TGCGCCAGCAGCAAGACAGTGGGCCCTAACTATGGCTACACCTTC
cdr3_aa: CASSKTVGPNYGYTF

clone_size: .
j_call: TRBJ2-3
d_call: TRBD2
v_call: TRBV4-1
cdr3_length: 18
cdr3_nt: TGCGCCAGCAGCCAAGACCCCCTAGCGGGGGTTAGCACAGATACGCAGTATTTT
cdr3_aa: CASSQDPLAGVSTDTQYF

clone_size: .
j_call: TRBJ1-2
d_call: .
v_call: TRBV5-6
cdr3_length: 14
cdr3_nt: TGTGCCAGCGCACGTAAGGGACTGGACTATGGCTACACCTTC
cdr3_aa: CASARKGLDYGYTF

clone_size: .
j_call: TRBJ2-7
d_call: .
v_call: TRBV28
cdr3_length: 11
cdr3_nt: TGTGCCAGCAGTTTAGTCCGCGAGCAGTACTTC
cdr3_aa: CASSLVREQYF

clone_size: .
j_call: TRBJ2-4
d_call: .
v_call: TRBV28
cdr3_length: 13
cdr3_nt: TGTGCCAGCAGTCCCCCGGGGGTGAGCATTCAGTACTTC
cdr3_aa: CASSPPGVSIQYF

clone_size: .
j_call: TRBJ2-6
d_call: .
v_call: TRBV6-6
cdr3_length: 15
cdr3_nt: TGTGCCAGCAGTTCACCTAGCTCTGGGGCCAACGTCCTGACTTTC
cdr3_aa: CASSSPSSGANVLTF

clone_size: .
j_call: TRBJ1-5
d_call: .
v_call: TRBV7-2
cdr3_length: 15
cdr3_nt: TGTGCCAGCAGCTTAGTGGGCAGCCTGGGTCAGCCCCAGCATTTT
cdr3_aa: CASSLVGSLGQPQHF

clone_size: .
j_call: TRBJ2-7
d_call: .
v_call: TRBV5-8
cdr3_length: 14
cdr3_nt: TGTGCCAGCAGCTCCTGGGGCCAATCCTACGAGCAGTACTTC
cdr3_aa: CASSSWGQSYEQYF

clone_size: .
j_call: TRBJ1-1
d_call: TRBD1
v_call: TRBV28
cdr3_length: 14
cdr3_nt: TGTGCCAGCAGCCTTTGGACAGGGGACACTGAAGCTTTCTTT
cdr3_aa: CASSLWTGDTEAFF

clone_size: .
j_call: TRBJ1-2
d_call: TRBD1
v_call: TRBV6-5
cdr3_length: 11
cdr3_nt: TGTGCCAGCAGCACAGGGGGCAGCTACACCTTC
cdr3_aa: CASSTGGSYTF

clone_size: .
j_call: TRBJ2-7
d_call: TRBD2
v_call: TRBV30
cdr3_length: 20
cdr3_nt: TGTGCCTGGAGTGAGAAAACTATGACTAGCGGGCGAAGGTACTCCTACGAGCAGTACTTC
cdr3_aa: CAWSEKTMTSGRRYSYEQYF

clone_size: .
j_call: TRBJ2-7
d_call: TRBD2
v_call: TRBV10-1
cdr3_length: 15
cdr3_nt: TGCGCCAGCAACTATACTAGCGGCCAAACCTACGAGCAGTACTTC
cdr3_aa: CASNYTSGQTYEQYF

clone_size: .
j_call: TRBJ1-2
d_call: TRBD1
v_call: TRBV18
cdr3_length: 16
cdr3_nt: TGTGCCAGCTCACCACCGCCTGGACAGGGGCATTATGGCTACACCTTC
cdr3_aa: CASSPPPGQGHYGYTF

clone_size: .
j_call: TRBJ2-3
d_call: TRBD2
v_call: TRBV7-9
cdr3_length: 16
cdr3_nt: TGTGCCAAACAGCCTTGGGGGACTACGGGCACAGATACGCAGTATTTT
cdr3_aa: CAKQPWGTTGTDTQYF

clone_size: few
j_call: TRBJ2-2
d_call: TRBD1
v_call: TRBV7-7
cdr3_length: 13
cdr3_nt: TGTGCCAGCAGCGCGACAGGGGCCGGGGAGCTGTTTTTT
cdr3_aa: CASSATGAGELFF

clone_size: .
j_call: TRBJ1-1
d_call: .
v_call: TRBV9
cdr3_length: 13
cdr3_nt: TGTGCCAGCAGCGTAGGAGAGAACACTGAAGCTTTCTTT
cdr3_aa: CASSVGENTEAFF

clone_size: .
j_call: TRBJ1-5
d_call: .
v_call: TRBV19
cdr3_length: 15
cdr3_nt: TGTGCCAGTAGTATGAGAGTGGGGGGAAATCAGCCCCAGCATTTT
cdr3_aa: CASSMRVGGNQPQHF

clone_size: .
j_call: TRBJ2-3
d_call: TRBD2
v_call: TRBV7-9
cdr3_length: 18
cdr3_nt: TGTGCCAGCAGCTTAAAAGGGTGGGCTAGCGGGAGACCAGATACGCAGTATTTT
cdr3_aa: CASSLKGWASGRPDTQYF

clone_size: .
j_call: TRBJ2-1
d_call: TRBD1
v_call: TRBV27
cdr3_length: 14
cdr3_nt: TGTGCCAGCAGTGACAGGGTGGCCTACAATGAGCAGTTCTTC
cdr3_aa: CASSDRVAYNEQFF

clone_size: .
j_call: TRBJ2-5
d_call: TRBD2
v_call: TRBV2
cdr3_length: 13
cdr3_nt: TGTGCCAGCGTCCGGGGGGGCAGGGAGACCCAGTACTTC
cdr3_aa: CASVRGGRETQYF

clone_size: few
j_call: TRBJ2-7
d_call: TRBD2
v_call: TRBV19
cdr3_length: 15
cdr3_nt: TGTGCCAGTAGTACGACCGGGACTAAATACTACGAGCAGTACTTC
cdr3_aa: CASSTTGTKYYEQYF

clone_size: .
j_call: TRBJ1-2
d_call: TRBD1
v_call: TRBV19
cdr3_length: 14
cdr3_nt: TGTGCCAGTAGTACATCACAGGGGGCAAGTGGCTACACCTTC
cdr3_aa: CASSTSQGASGYTF